Listed here is a single TCR beta chain. Its antigen is not identified. The CDR3 spans 12 residues. Germline V CDR1 and CDR2: MDHEN, SYDVKM. Trimming took off 6 bases at V and 7 bases at J, with 12 bases between the two ends. Treatment here: about 20 received Ad26.COV2.S at low or high dose, single or two shots; roughly 5 received placebo; per-sample allocation not given. Collection of samples fell on day 63 after the first vaccine or placebo injection. Boston supplied an adult donor aged 18-55 years. Measured with immunoSEQ multiplex PCR; TCRdb has only the in-frame clones, and not every one. This sample has 400,000 to 500,000 clones, with about 91% found just once. The sample is drawn from a study of Ad26.COV2.S vaccination and SARS-CoV-2 variants. Study-level findings and limits: Relative to placebo recipients, vaccine recipients exhibited elevated spike-specific TCR breadth. Comparable non-spike TCR breadth was observed in vaccine and placebo recipients.

The clonotype was recovered from a person between 18 and 65 years old who received the Ad26.COV2.S COVID-19 vaccine or a placebo. The chain is built from TRBV28 and TRBJ1-1; D is uncertain. The specimen comprised peripheral blood, sampled in a trial of Ad26.COV2.S vaccine versus placebo. CDR3 coding DNA: TGTGCCAGCAGGGGCACGAGGGTTGAAGCTTTCTTT. Protein sequence: CASRGTRVEAFF.